The entry that follows covers one T cell receptor (beta chain) sequence. What it binds is unknown. Surgery cases with the highest brain T cell transcript signatures were chosen for sequencing. At least one anti-epileptic drug was given before surgery. V shed 4 bases and J shed 7 bases, with 19 bases lying between them. The CDR3 length is 15 residues. Germline CDR1 reads MGHRA; CDR2 reads YSYEKL. TCRdb keeps only in-frame clones here, not all; method: immunoSEQ multiplex PCR. The top ten hold 5.5% to 7% of the sample, which has about 41,000 clones, over 75% seen once. The source of the sample is a study of brain T cells in children with intractable seizures. Study conclusions and caveats: Absence of clones before surgery may stem from lower sequencing depth. HCMV serostatus was not known, and viral specificity came from CDR3 similarity only.

This clonotype was obtained from a girl aged 2-9 years with tuberous sclerosis and intractable seizures. Here the sequenced sample was peripheral blood, taken at surgery. The rearrangement uses TRBV4-1 and TRBJ1-2; D is possibly TRBD1 (5 bases). CDR3 in DNA: TGCGCCAGCAGCCTCCAATATCTCAGGGCTGGTGGCTACACCTTC. Amino acids: CASSLQYLRAGGYTF.